This paragraph covers one T cell receptor beta chain sequence. The entry originates in a study of technical replicates of blood from a handful of donors. Germline assignment: CDR1 MNHEY and CDR2 SVGAGI. V lost 0 bases, J lost 9 bases, and 15 bases lay in between. The CDR3 consists of 15 residues. Clones were sequenced by immunoSEQ multiplex PCR, and TCRdb holds only the in-frame ones, with some missing. The data hold approximately 73,000 clones, with nearly 95% observed a single time. The chain recombines TRBV6-5 with TRBJ2-1, with D maybe TRBD2 (6 bases). This sequence originates from a human donor in good health. The sample taken for sequencing was T cells isolated from PBMCs. DNA of the CDR3: TGTGCCAGCAGTTACTCCCCGGGACTCATCACTGAGCAGTTCTTC. It translates to CASSYSPGLITEQFF.